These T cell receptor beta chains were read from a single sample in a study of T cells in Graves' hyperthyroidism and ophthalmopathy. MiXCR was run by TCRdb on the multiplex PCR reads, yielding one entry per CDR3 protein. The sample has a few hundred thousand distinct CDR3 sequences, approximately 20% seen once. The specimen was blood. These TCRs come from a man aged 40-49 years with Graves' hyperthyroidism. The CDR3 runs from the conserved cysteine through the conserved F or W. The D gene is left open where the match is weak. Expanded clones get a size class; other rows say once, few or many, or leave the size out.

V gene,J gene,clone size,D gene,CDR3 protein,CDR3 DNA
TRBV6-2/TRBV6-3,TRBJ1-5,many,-,CASSDWEYQPQHF,TGTGCCAGCAGCGACTGGGAATATCAGCCCCAGCATTTT
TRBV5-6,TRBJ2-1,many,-,CASTKRVGAYNEQFF,TGTGCCAGCACCAAAAGGGTCGGGGCCTACAATGAGCAGTTCTTC
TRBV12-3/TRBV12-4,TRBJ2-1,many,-,CASSIQGGLRNEQFF,TGTGCCAGCAGCATCCAGGGGGGCCTCCGTAATGAGCAGTTCTTC
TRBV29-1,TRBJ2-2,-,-,CSVESGINTGELFF,TGCAGCGTTGAGTCTGGAATAAACACCGGGGAGCTGTTTTTT
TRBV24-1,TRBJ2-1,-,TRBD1,CATSDIGTGLYNEQFF,TGTGCCACCAGTGATATCGGGACAGGGCTCTACAATGAGCAGTTCTTC
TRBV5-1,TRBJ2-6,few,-,CASSLGSTVIGANVLTF,TGCGCCAGCAGCTTGGGCAGTACGGTCATTGGGGCCAACGTCCTGACTTTC
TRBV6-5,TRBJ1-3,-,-,CASSSLGPGNTIYF,TGTGCCAGCAGTTCCCTTGGCCCTGGAAACACCATATATTTT
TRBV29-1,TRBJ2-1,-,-,CSVAASSYNEQFF,TGCAGCGTTGCAGCGAGCTCCTACAATGAGCAGTTCTTC
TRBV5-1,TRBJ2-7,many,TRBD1,CASSLEQGVRFEQYF,TGCGCCAGCAGCTTGGAACAGGGGGTAAGGTTCGAGCAGTACTTC
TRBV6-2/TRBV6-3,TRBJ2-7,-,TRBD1,CASSFLRGTGGVLSYEQYF,TGTGCCAGCAGTTTCCTACGTGGGACAGGGGGCGTTCTGTCCTACGAGCAGTACTTC
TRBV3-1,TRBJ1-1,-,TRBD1,CASSPGTGASTEAFF,TGTGCCAGCAGCCCCGGGACAGGGGCCAGCACTGAAGCTTTCTTT
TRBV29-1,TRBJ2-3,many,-,CSVESVLGYGTDTQYF,TGCAGCGTTGAGAGCGTTCTGGGTTACGGCACAGATACGCAGTATTTT
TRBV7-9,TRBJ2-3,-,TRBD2,CVSSLGGLAGGQDTQYF,TGTGTCAGCAGCTTGGGGGGACTAGCGGGGGGGCAAGATACGCAGTATTTT
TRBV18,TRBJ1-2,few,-,CASSSQGNYGYTF,TGTGCCAGCTCGTCGCAGGGAAACTATGGCTACACCTTC
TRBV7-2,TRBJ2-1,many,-,CASTDFAEQFF,TGTGCCAGCACCGACTTTGCTGAGCAGTTCTTC
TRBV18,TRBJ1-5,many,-,CASSPLGDSNQPQHF,TGTGCCAGCTCACCACTAGGAGATAGCAATCAGCCCCAGCATTTT
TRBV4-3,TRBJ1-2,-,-,CASSPDTLNYGYTF,TGCGCCAGCAGCCCCGACACCCTTAACTATGGCTACACCTTC
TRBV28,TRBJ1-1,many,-,CASSRRGRNLEAFF,TGTGCCAGCAGTCGCAGGGGACGCAACCTCGAGGCTTTCTTT
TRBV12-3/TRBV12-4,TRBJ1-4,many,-,CASSPDRGESNEKLFF,TGTGCCAGCAGCCCGGACAGAGGGGAAAGTAATGAAAAACTGTTTTTT
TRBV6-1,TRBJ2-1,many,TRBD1,CASKPPPGQGADEQFF,TGTGCCAGCAAACCACCCCCGGGACAGGGGGCAGATGAGCAGTTCTTC
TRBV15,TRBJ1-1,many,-,CASQISRITEAFF,TGTGCCTCACAGATATCCAGGATCACTGAAGCTTTCTTT
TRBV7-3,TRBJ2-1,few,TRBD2,CASSLWAGGSPEQFF,TGTGCCAGCAGCTTATGGGCGGGAGGTTCCCCTGAGCAGTTCTTC
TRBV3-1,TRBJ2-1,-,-,CASSQDSGLNEQFF,TGTGCCAGCAGCCAAGATTCAGGGTTGAATGAGCAGTTCTTC
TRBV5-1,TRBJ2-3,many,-,CASKLRGDTDTQYF,TGCGCCAGCAAGTTACGCGGGGACACAGATACGCAGTATTTT
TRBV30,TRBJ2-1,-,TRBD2,CAWSVVAGGARNEQFF,TGTGCCTGGAGTGTGGTGGCGGGGGGGGCTAGGAATGAGCAGTTCTTC
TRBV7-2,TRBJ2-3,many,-,CASSLMPADTQYF,TGTGCCAGCAGCTTAATGCCGGCAGATACGCAGTATTTT
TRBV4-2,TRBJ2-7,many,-,CASSQEGLGQIYEQYF,TGTGCCAGCAGCCAAGAAGGGCTCGGCCAGATCTACGAGCAGTACTTC
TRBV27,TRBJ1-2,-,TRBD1,CASSFRDRDFIGGYTF,TGTGCCAGCAGTTTCAGGGACAGGGATTTTATAGGAGGCTACACCTTC
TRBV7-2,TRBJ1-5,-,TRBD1,CASSLEQGEINQPQHF,TGTGCCAGCAGCTTGGAACAGGGGGAGATTAATCAGCCCCAGCATTTT
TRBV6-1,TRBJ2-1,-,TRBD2,CASTLTSGGVVDNEQFF,TGTGCCAGCACCTTGACTAGCGGGGGGGTGGTCGACAATGAGCAGTTCTTC
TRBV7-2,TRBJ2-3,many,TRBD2,CASSFHAGGGDTQYF,TGTGCCAGCAGCTTCCACGCGGGGGGTGGAGATACGCAGTATTTT
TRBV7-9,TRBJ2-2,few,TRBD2,CASSLLGGNGELFF,TGTGCCAGCAGCCTCCTGGGGGGGAACGGGGAGCTGTTTTTT
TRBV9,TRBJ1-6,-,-,CASSVALSRQHNSPLHF,TGTGCCAGCAGCGTAGCCCTCTCGAGACAGCATAATTCACCCCTCCACTTT
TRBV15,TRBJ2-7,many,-,CATSRDGRGYYEQYF,TGTGCCACCAGCAGAGATGGTCGGGGTTACTACGAGCAGTACTTC
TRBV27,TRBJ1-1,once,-,CASSLGQYANTEAFF,TGTGCCAGCAGTTTGGGACAATACGCAAACACTGAAGCTTTCTTT
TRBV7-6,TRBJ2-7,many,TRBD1,CASSLGTGIEQYF,TGTGCCAGCAGCTTAGGGACAGGGATCGAGCAGTACTTC
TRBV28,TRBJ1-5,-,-,CASMGDQPQHF,TGTGCCAGCATGGGGGATCAGCCCCAGCATTTT
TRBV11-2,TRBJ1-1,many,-,CASSPLPGSNTEAFF,TGTGCCAGCAGCCCTCTGCCGGGGTCTAACACTGAAGCTTTCTTT
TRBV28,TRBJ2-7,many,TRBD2,CASRGGVSYEQYF,TGTGCCAGCAGGGGGGGGGTCTCCTACGAGCAGTACTTC
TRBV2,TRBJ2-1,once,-,CASSQQFSYNEQFF,TGTGCCAGCAGTCAGCAGTTCTCCTACAATGAGCAGTTCTTC